These T cell receptor beta chains were read from a single sample in a study of cytomegalovirus exposure and HLA in healthy donors. Clones were read by immunoSEQ multiplex PCR, and TCRdb kept only the in-frame ones, dropping some. The sample shows hundreds of thousands of clones, roughly 90% of them seen only once. Sample: PBMCs. All receptors come from a woman aged 18-29 years in good health and CMV-seronegative. The CDR3 runs from the conserved cysteine through the conserved F or W. Expanded clones are given a class, and other clones once, few, many or no size at all.

abundance	v_gene	j_gene	CDR3aa
-	TRBV30	TRBJ1-3	CAWFGTGNENTIYF
-	TRBV6-5	TRBJ2-7	CASSYLKDSTQYF
-	TRBV4-2	TRBJ2-1	CASSLVGGPGSYNEQFF
-	TRBV2	TRBJ1-4	CASRTGNEKLFF
-	TRBV21-1	TRBJ1-5	CASSAAGGHF
-	TRBV6-1	TRBJ2-5	CASSEWAGGQETQYF
-	TRBV6-1	TRBJ1-1	CASSEAGRMNTEAFF
-	TRBV29-1	TRBJ1-1	CSVHRGSDTEAFF
-	TRBV9	TRBJ2-1	CASSVEVAGGNEQFF
few	TRBV7-9	TRBJ1-2	CASTSWNRGTGAGYTF
few	TRBV19	TRBJ1-4	CASSFLRDEKLFF
once	TRBV9	TRBJ2-7	CASSAGTSGDYEQYF
-	TRBV2	TRBJ1-3	CASTGQGWIGNTIYF
-	TRBV20-1	TRBJ1-1	CSARDGETFF
-	TRBV11-2	TRBJ2-2	CASSFGLAPNTGELFF
-	TRBV7-7	TRBJ1-1	CASSQVVEGFEAFF
-	TRBV14	TRBJ1-2	CASSQGTAIYGYTF
-	TRBV5-4	TRBJ2-2	CASSLVTGLATGELFF
-	TRBV15	TRBJ1-2	CATSSDSGAGYGYTF
-	TRBV9	TRBJ1-5	CASSVEGQINQPQHF
-	TRBV23-1	TRBJ1-5	CASSPARAYSNQPQHF
few	TRBV27	TRBJ1-2	CASSTQDRALDGYTF
-	TRBV6-6	TRBJ1-5	CASSTGYSNQPQHF
-	TRBV7-8	TRBJ1-5	CASSSRLKTGSPNQPQHF
once	TRBV5-1	TRBJ1-1	CASSLITGGTAFF
-	TRBV30	TRBJ1-1	CARTGNYDTEAFF
-	TRBV9	TRBJ2-3	CASSDLLGTDTQYF
-	TRBV7-2	TRBJ2-2	CASSPDKYTGELFF
-	TRBV9	TRBJ1-1	CASSPQTQGTEAFF
-	TRBV19	TRBJ1-5	CASSIVRQGSQPQHF
-	TRBV11-2	TRBJ1-2	CASSFPAGQGAGGYTF
-	TRBV5-6	TRBJ1-1	CASSLRDSYPLTEAFF
-	TRBV5-1	TRBJ2-7	CASSPRQAIYEQYF
-	TRBV5-1	TRBJ2-3	CASSLGTASTDTQYF
-	TRBV23-1	TRBJ1-3	CASSPQPGALNTIYF
once	TRBV27	TRBJ1-2	CASSRGQGAFLGGYTF
-	TRBV27	TRBJ1-3	CATRGRANTIYF
-	TRBV2	TRBJ1-6	CASSLTGDYNSPLHF
-	TRBV7-2	TRBJ1-6	CASSPSGVYNSPLHF
-	TRBV6-1	TRBJ2-3	CASSDLELAGSTQYF
-	TRBV5-1	TRBJ1-4	CASRILPANEKLFF
-	TRBV5-6	TRBJ1-5	CASSLGVAGGQWQPQHF
-	TRBV5-1	TRBJ1-2	CASSTLSTGEIYGYTF
-	TRBV29-1	TRBJ2-7	CSVRDTLGVYEQYF
-	TRBV9	TRBJ2-5	CASSVVPTGVETQYF
once	TRBV6-5	TRBJ2-3	CASREQRGGPDTQYF
-	TRBV29-1	TRBJ1-1	CSVETGGRVAQSEAFF